This T cell receptor (beta chain) emerged from a study of blood T cells in healthy people across ages. The germline V gene encodes CDR1 SGHDN and CDR2 FVKESK. Trimming removed 0 bases at V and 3 bases at J, with 12 bases between. CDR3 length: 15 residues. For the second PCR, which ran for about 7 to 12 cycles, a sample-barcoded 5' primer and a J-beta primer mix were used. Via MiXCR, TCRdb re-called the 5' RACE reads, giving one row per CDR3 protein. This table holds about 2 million distinct CDR3 sequences, around 50% found once. Researchers report isolating at least 7 million PBMCs per sample. This chain links TRBV14 with TRBJ2-7, with a tentative D call TRBD2 (5 bases). The sample comprised blood. The sequence was obtained from a woman between 40 and 50 years old in good health. For the CDR3, the DNA is TGTGCCAGCAGCCAAGATCCTCCGGGGAACTACGAGCAGTACTTC. Amino acids: CASSQDPPGNYEQYF.